This T cell receptor (beta chain) was recovered during a study of tissue T cells after allogeneic stem cell transplantation. This clone is termed large. Gene names are the mouse ones. This sample's time point: mouse harvest day 7 after allogeneic transplant. Mouse grafts combined 10^7 T-cell-depleted bone marrow cells with 10^6 splenic CD5+ T cells. The protocol was immunoSEQ multiplex PCR, while the TCRdb copy is restricted to in-frame clones and leaves out a portion. The sample lists a few thousand clones; approximately 50% were seen once. This sequence was found in a female BALB/c mouse given C57BL/6 T cells with graft-versus-host disease after an allogeneic hematopoietic cell transplant. Source material: gut tissue.

The CDR3 DNA, read in part, is TGTGCCAGCTCACCGGGACAGGGGAACACCGGGCAGCTCTAC. Protein: CASSPGQGNTGQLY. The whole CDR3 protein reads CASSPGQGNTGQLYF. V is TRBV12-1 and J is TRBJ2-2; 10 bases fit TRBD1. The read ends 1 residue early relative to the CDR3; the germline J gene fills the gap. CDR1 is SGHSN, CDR2 HYEKVE, per germline. There are 15 residues in the CDR3. V trimming: 4 bases; J trimming: 2 bases; junction bases outside the gene matches: 3.